Following are 24 T cell receptor beta chains from one sample sequenced in a study of T-cell memory formation after mild COVID-19. A single record per CDR3 protein comes from TCRdb applying MiXCR to the 5' RACE reads. Here the sample spans 300,000 to 400,000 distinct CDR3 sequences, more than 15% being singletons. Sequenced input: PBMCs or a T cell subset sorted from them (not recorded which). These receptors all come from a man between 18 and 35 years old who had mild COVID-19 (a few samples of this study predate the infection). Cell type and time point are not known.

This clonotype was picked up a small number of times. This chain joins TRBV5-1 and TRBJ1-3; perhaps TRBD1 as D (6 bases). Germline V CDR1 and CDR2: SGHRS, YFSETQ. Between the trimmed V and J ends, which lost 5 bases and 1 base, there was a span of 10 bases. The CDR3 runs 14 residues. CDR3 protein: CASRLQGSGNTIYF. DNA for the CDR3: TGCGCCAGCAGACTACAGGGTTCTGGAAACACCATATATTTT. The whole variable domain, remainder taken from reference TRBV5-1 and TRBJ1-3, is KAGVTQTPRYLIKTRGQQVTLSCSPISGHRSVSWYQQTPGQGLQFLFEYFSETQRNKGNFPGRFSGRQFSNSRSEMNVSTLELGDSALYLCASRLQGSGNTIYFGEGSWLTVV.

The chain recombines TRBV11-2 with TRBJ2-2; the D gene could be TRBD1 or TRBD2 (5 bases each). V was cut by 3 bases and J by 5 bases, with 13 bases left in between. This CDR3 comprises 15 residues. Per germline, CDR1 SGHAT and CDR2 FQNNGV. The CDR3 here is CASSFLGVITGELFF. CDR3 nucleotides: TGTGCCAGCAGCTTTCTGGGGGTTATTACCGGGGAGCTGTTTTTT.

Only a few counts were recorded for this clonotype. This chain uses TRBV30 with TRBJ2-3, with 8 bases aligning to TRBD2. Germline values: CDR1 GTSNPN, CDR2 SVGIG (reference sequence). This CDR3 contains 11 residues. Unmatched junction bases numbered 3, after V lost 4 bases and J lost 9 bases. CDR3 nucleotide sequence: TGTGCCTGGACTTTAGCGGGGACGCAGTATTTT. The encoded protein is CAWTLAGTQYF.

V usage is TRBV7-3 and J usage is TRBJ2-1, with D perhaps TRBD2 (6 bases). V was cut by 0 bases and J by 4 bases, with 28 bases left in between. Looked up from germline, CDR1 is SGHTA and CDR2 is FQGTGA. The length of the CDR3 is 21 residues. CDR3 sequence (DNA): TGTGCCAGCAGCTTAACCTCTCCGGGTCGCGGGACGCTCGGATTTTACAATGAGCAGTTCTTC. Translated, it gives CASSLTSPGRGTLGFYNEQFF.

This clonotype was counted only a few times. The J gene is TRBJ2-5, the V gene TRBV11-2, with D perhaps given as TRBD1 or TRBD2 (6 bases each). The CDR3 covers 16 residues. Trimming stripped 4 bases from V and 2 bases from J, with 17 bases between. Germline assignment: CDR1 SGHAT and CDR2 FQNNGV. CDR3 sequence: CASSSGGSSAQETQYF. The CDR3 nucleotides are TGTGCCAGCAGCTCCGGGGGCTCTAGCGCACAAGAGACCCAGTACTTC.

This clonotype was recorded at least ten times. This chain links TRBV12-3 or TRBV12-4 with TRBJ2-5; 8 bases are shared with TRBD1. J gave up 7 bases and V 7 bases, and 11 bases lay outside the gene matches. CDR3 length equals 14 residues. The CDR3 loop reads CASTVDRARGTQYF. For the CDR3, the DNA is TGTGCCAGCACCGTGGACAGGGCTCGGGGGACCCAGTACTTC.

The rearrangement uses TRBV7-9 and TRBJ1-1; D ambiguous. The CDR3 runs to 13 residues. Trimming pared 5 bases from V and 8 bases from J, leaving 15 bases between. Germline lookup yields CDR1 SEHNR and CDR2 FQNEAQ (reference sequence). The CDR3 nucleotides are TGTGCCAGCAGCCCCCCCCATTTTATCGAAGCTTTCTTT. Amino acids: CASSPPHFIEAFF.

The chain has TRBV19 and TRBJ2-7; TRBD1 matches at 7 bases. The V gene's germline CDR1 is LNHDA and CDR2 SQIVND (reference sequence). This CDR3 has 14 amino acids. V lost 5 bases, J lost 0 bases, and 4 bases stayed unmatched. In DNA form, the CDR3 reads TGTGCCAGTAGTTACCGACAGGGCTCCTACGAGCAGTACTTC. Translated, it gives CASSYRQGSYEQYF.

This clonotype has more than one count but fewer than ten. The chain joins TRBV5-1 to TRBJ1-1; D not certain. CDR3 length equals 15 residues. CDR1 and CDR2 (germline): SGHRS, YFSETQ. The V end was cut by 4 bases, the J end by 1 base, with 14 bases between. CDR3 sequence: CASSARFGENTEAFF. The CDR3 DNA follows: TGCGCCAGCAGCGCTCGCTTCGGGGAGAACACTGAAGCTTTCTTT.

The chain combines TRBV5-5 with TRBJ1-2, with 8 positions matching TRBD1. The CDR3 sequence is 16 residues long. Germline loops: CDR1 SGHKS, CDR2 YYEKEE (reference sequence). Unmatched junction bases numbered 6, after V lost 0 bases and J lost 2 bases. Here the CDR3 reads CASSLDTGGWNYGYTF. Here the CDR3 DNA reads TGTGCCAGCAGCTTGGATACAGGGGGTTGGAACTATGGCTACACCTTC.

As for this clonotype: Relative to the germline gene, one junction end is altered; a read error may explain this. The chain links TRBV7-7 to TRBJ2-6; D is ambiguous. The CDR3 is 17 residues long. Germline V gene lookup returns CDR1 SSHAT and CDR2 FNYEAQ (reference sequence). The CDR3 protein is CASSQTSTSAGANVLTF. For the CDR3, the DNA is TGTGCTAGCAGCCAAACAAGCACGAGCGCGGGGGCCAACGTCCTGACTTTC. Full variable domain (missing parts from reference TRBV7-7 and TRBJ2-6): GAGVSQSPRYKVTKRGQDVTLRCDPISSHATLYWYQQALGQGPEFLTYFNYEAQPDKSGLPSDRFSAERPEGSISTLTIQRTEQRDSAMYRCASSQTSTSAGANVLTFGAGSRLTVL.

This clonotype appeared a single time. The chain couples TRBV19 to TRBJ1-1; tentative D call: TRBD1 (5 bases). The ends were cut back, 4 bases at V and 3 bases at J, with 18 bases in the middle. CDR1 and CDR2 from the germline V gene are LNHDA and SQIVND (reference sequence). This CDR3 comprises 16 residues. DNA of the CDR3: TGTGCCAGTAGTACCTTTGGGGGTCGAAGGGACACTGAAGCTTTCTTT. This encodes CASSTFGGRRDTEAFF. The full variable domain, in which reference TRBV19 and TRBJ1-1 provide the parts outside the CDR3, is DGGITQSPKYLFRKEGQNVTLSCEQNLNHDAMYWYRQDPGQGLRLIYYSQIVNDFQKGDIAEGYSVSREKKESFPLTVTSAQKNPTAFYLCASSTFGGRRDTEAFFGQGTRLTVV.

The chain uses TRBV2 and TRBJ2-7, with 11 positions matching TRBD1. Trimming at V came to 8 bases and at J to 7 bases, leaving 4 bases not matched to a gene. Germline V gene lookup returns CDR1 SNHLY and CDR2 FYNNEI. This CDR3 has 12 residues. The CDR3 bases are TGTGCCAGCGGACAGGGGGCTCGTGAGCAGTACGTC. This sequence encodes CASGQGAREQYV.

This clonotype was picked up many times. The chain has TRBV7-6 and TRBJ2-3; 12 bases agree with TRBD1. The trim removed 3 bases at V and 1 base at J, leaving 5 bases unmatched. This CDR3 comprises 17 residues. The germline gives CDR1 SGHVS, CDR2 FNYEAQ. The CDR3: CASSFPGTGGGTDTQYF. Written as DNA, the CDR3 is TGTGCCAGCAGCTTCCCAGGGACAGGGGGCGGCACAGATACGCAGTATTTT.

This rearrangement joins TRBV7-9 to TRBJ2-4; TRBD1 aligns across 8 bases. The CDR3 runs to 17 residues. Germline trimming cut 5 bases from V and 0 bases from J; bases unmatched to any gene: 9. CDR1 and CDR2 (germline): SEHNR, FQNEAQ (reference sequence). The CDR3 spells CASSREFQGAAKNIQYF. CDR3 bases: TGTGCCAGCAGCCGAGAATTTCAGGGGGCAGCCAAAAACATTCAGTACTTC.

V usage is TRBV6-2 or TRBV6-3 and J usage is TRBJ1-5, with TRBD1 as a possible D gene (6 bases). Germline-derived CDR1 and CDR2 are MNHEY and SVGEGT. The V end was cut by 7 bases, the J end by 2 bases, with 15 bases between. CDR3 length: 15 residues. CDR3: CASTTGQGGNQPQHF. The CDR3 DNA reads as TGTGCCAGCACAACAGGGCAGGGAGGCAATCAGCCCCAGCATTTT.

This clonotype showed up just a few times. The V call is TRBV9, the J call TRBJ2-7; a weak D match, TRBD2 (6 bases). CDR1 and CDR2 from the germline V gene are SGDLS and YYNGEE. V was cut by 6 bases and J by 3 bases, with 13 bases left in between. This CDR3 contains 13 residues. The CDR3 DNA follows: TGTGCCAGCACGTTGCGGGGCCTCTACGAGCAGTACGTC. Translating it yields CASTLRGLYEQYV.

The chain carries TRBV27 and TRBJ1-6, with D perhaps matching TRBD1 (6 bases). The V end lost 6 bases, the J end lost 10 bases, and 16 bases lay between the germline ends. Germline V gene data show CDR1 as MNHEY and CDR2 as SMNVEV (reference sequence). The CDR3 is 14 residues long. CDR3 nucleotide sequence: TGTGCCAGCAGCCTCGACAGGATTTGGTCACCCCTCCACTTT. This encodes CASSLDRIWSPLHF.

This clonotype turned up a few times. The chain employs TRBV12-3 or TRBV12-4 and TRBJ1-3, with D possibly being TRBD1 (6 bases). Trimming left V 3 bases short and J 4 bases short, with 13 bases between. The CDR3 runs 15 residues. CDR3 amino acids: CASSFGAGAGNTIYF. The CDR3 bases are TGTGCCAGCAGTTTCGGGGCAGGGGCCGGAAACACCATATATTTT.

The chain combines TRBV4-1 with TRBJ2-2, with 14 bases matching TRBD2. V shed 1 base and J 5 bases; nucleotides not matched to a gene: 6. This CDR3 contains 18 residues. Germline-derived CDR1 and CDR2 are MGHRA and YSYEKL. The CDR3 sequence: CASSQARGLAGETGELFF. The CDR3 DNA is TGCGCCAGCAGCCAAGCGCGGGGACTAGCGGGGGAAACCGGGGAGCTGTTTTTT.

The chain employs TRBV18 and TRBJ1-2; TRBD1 might be the D (5 bases). CDR1 KGHSH and CDR2 LQKENI come from the germline V gene. The CDR3 totals 15 residues. V lost 3 bases and J 3 bases, leaving 14 bases between the germline ends. CDR3 amino acids: CASSPSDRPYYGYTF. CDR3 in DNA: TGTGCCAGCTCACCGAGTGACAGACCCTACTATGGCTACACCTTC.

In DNA, the CDR3 is TGCGCCAGCAGCCAAGAGAGGCAAGCGAACACTGAAGCTTTCTTT. Residues: CASSQERQANTEAFF. The chain employs TRBV4-3 and TRBJ1-1; no firm D call. The CDR3 contains 15 residues. The germline V and J ends were trimmed by 0 bases and 1 base, with 9 bases remaining between them. CDR1 is LGHNA, CDR2 YSLEER, per germline.

This chain links TRBV19 with TRBJ1-1; D not resolved. The CDR3 contains 12 residues. The germline V and J ends were trimmed by 5 bases and 11 bases, with 15 bases remaining between them. CDR1 and CDR2 (germline): LNHDA, SQIVND (reference sequence). DNA of the CDR3: TGTGCCAGTAGTCCCCGTGAGGGTGGGGCTTTCTTT. Translating gives CASSPREGGAFF.

This clonotype was seen a few times. The chain is built from TRBV6-1 and TRBJ2-4, with 8 nucleotides matching TRBD1. The CDR3 contains 14 residues. Germline CDR1 MNHNS, CDR2 SASEGT. Trimming at V came to 8 bases and at J to 9 bases, leaving 12 bases not matched to a gene. The CDR3 nucleotides read TGTGCCAGCGCTACCGGACAGGGAGATGGCATTCAGTACTTC. Encoded protein: CASATGQGDGIQYF.